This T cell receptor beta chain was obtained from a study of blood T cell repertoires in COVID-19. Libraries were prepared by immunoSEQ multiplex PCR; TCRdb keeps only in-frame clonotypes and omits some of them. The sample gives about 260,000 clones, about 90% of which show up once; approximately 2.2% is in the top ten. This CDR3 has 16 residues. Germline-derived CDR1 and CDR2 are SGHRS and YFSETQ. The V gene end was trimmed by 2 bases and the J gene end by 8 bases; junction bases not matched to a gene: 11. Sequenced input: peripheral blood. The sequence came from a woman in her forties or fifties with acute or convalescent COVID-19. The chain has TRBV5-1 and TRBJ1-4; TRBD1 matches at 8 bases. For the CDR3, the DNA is TGCGCCAGCAGCTTAAGGACAGGGACCCGGAGAGAAAAACTGTTTTTT. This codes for CASSLRTGTRREKLFF.